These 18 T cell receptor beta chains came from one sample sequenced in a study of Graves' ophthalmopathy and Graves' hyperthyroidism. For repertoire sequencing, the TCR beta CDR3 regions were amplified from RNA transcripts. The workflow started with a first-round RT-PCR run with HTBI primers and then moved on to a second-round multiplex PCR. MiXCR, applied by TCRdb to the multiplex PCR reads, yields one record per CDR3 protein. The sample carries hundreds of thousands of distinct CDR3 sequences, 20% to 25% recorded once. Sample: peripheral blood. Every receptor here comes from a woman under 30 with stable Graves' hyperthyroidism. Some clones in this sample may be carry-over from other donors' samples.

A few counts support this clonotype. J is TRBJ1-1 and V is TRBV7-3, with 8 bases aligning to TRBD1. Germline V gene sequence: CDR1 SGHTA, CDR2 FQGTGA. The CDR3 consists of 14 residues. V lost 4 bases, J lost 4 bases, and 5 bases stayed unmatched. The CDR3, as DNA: TGTGCCAGCAGCTCGACAGGGGTGTCCACTGAAGCTTTCTTT. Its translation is CASSSTGVSTEAFF.

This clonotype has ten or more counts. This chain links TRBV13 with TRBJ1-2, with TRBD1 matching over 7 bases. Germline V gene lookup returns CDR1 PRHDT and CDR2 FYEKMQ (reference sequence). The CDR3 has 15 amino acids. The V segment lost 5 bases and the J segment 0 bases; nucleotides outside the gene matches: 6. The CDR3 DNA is TGTGCCAGCAGCGGCGGGACAGAAGCTAACTATGGCTACACCTTC. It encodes CASSGGTEANYGYTF.

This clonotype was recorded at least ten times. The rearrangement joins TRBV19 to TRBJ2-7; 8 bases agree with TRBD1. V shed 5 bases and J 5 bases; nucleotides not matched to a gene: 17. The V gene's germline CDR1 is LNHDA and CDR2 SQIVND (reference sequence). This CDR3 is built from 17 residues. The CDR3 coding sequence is TGTGCCAGTAGTCCAAGGACAGGGATCCAACTCGGCGACGAGCAGTACTTC. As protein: CASSPRTGIQLGDEQYF.

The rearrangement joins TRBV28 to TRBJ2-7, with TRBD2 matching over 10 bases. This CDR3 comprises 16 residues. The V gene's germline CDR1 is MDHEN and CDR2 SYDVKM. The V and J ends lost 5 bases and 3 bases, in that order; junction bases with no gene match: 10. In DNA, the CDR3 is TGTGCCAGCAGTGGACAGGGAGCGGGAGGGAACTACGAGCAGTACTTC. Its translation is CASSGQGAGGNYEQYF.

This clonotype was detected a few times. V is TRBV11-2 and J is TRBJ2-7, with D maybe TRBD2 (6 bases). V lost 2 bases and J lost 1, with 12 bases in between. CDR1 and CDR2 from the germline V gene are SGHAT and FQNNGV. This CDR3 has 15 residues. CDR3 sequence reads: CASSLSGDSSYEQYF. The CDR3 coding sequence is TGTGCCAGCAGCTTATCGGGGGATTCTTCCTACGAGCAGTACTTC.

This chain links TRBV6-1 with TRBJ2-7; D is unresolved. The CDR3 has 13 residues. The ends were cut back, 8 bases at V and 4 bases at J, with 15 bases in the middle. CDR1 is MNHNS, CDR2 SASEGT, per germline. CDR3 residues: CASCRQSFYEQYF. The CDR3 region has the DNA TGTGCCAGCTGTAGGCAGTCTTTTTACGAGCAGTACTTC.

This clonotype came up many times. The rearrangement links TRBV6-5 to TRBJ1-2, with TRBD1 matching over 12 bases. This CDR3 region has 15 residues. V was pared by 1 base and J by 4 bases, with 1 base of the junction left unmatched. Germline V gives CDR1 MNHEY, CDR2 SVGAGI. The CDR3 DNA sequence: TGTGCCAGCAGTTACTTGGGACAGGGGGCCTATGGCTACACCTTC. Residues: CASSYLGQGAYGYTF.

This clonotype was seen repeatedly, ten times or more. CDR3 sequence: CASSSPRAVSNTGELFF. CDR3 in DNA: TGTGCCAGCAGCTCCCCCAGGGCAGTCTCGAACACCGGGGAGCTGTTTTTT. The chain is built from TRBV7-2 and TRBJ2-2; D might be TRBD1 (5 bases). V lost 4 bases and J lost 0, with 15 bases in between. Germline-derived CDR1 and CDR2 are SGHTA and FQGNSA. CDR3 size: 17 residues. The full variable domain, rest sourced from reference TRBV7-2 and TRBJ2-2, is GAGVSQSPSNKVTEKGKDVELRCDPISGHTALYWYRQSLGQGLEFLIYFQGNSAPDKSGLPSDRFSAERTGGSVSTLTIQRTQQEDSAVYLCASSSPRAVSNTGELFFGEGSRLTVL.

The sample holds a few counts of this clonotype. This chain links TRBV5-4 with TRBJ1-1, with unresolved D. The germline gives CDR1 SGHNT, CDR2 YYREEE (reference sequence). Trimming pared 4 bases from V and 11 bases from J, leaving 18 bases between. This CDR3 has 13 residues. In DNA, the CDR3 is TGTGCCAGCAGCATACTGAGCTCCGTTACGGCTTTCTTT. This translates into CASSILSSVTAFF.

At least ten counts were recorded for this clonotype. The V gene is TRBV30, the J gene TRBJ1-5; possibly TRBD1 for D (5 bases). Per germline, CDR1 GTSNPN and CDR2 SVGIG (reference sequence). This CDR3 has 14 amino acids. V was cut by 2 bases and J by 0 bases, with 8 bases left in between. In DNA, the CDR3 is TGTGCCTGGAGTATCGGGGGTAGCAATCAGCCCCAGCATTTT. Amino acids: CAWSIGGSNQPQHF.

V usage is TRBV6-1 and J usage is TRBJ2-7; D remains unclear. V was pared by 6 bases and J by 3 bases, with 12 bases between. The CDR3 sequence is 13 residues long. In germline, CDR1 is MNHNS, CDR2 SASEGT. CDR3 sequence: CASRLDPSYEQYF. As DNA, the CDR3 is TGTGCCAGCAGGCTCGACCCCAGCTACGAGCAGTACTTC.

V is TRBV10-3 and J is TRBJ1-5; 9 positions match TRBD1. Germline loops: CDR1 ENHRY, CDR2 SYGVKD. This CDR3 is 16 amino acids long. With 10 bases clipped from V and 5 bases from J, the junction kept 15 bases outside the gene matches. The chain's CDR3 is CATRGGQGGFYQPQHF. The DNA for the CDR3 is TGTGCCACCAGGGGGGGACAGGGCGGATTTTATCAGCCCCAGCATTTT.

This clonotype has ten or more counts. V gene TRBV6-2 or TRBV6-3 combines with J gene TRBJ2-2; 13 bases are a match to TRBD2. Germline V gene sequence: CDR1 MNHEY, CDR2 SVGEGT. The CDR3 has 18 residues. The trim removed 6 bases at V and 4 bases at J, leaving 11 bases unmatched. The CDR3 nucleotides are TGTGCCAGCAGGCGGGGACTAGCGGGGATCAGGGGCACCGGGGAGCTGTTTTTT. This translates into CASRRGLAGIRGTGELFF.

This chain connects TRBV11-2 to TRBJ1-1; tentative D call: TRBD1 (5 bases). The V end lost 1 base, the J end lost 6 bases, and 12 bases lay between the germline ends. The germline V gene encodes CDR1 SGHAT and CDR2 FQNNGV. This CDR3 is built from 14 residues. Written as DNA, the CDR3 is TGTGCCAGCAGCTTAGTTAACAGGAGCCCTGAAGCTTTCTTT. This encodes CASSLVNRSPEAFF.

DNA of the CDR3: TGTGCCAGCAGCCCCACCCTGGCCAGCCAAGAGACCCAGTACTTC. It yields the protein CASSPTLASQETQYF. The V gene is TRBV7-3, the J gene TRBJ2-5; D ambiguous. CDR3 length: 15 residues. Trimming left V 5 bases short and J 1 base short, with 14 bases between. Germline V lookup: CDR1 SGHTA, CDR2 FQGTGA.

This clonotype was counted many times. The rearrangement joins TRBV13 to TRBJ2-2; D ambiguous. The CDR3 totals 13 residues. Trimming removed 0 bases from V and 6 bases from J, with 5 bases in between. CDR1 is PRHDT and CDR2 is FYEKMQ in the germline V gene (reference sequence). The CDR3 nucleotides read TGTGCCAGCAGCTTAGGGCCACCCGGGGAGCTGTTTTTT. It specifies CASSLGPPGELFF.

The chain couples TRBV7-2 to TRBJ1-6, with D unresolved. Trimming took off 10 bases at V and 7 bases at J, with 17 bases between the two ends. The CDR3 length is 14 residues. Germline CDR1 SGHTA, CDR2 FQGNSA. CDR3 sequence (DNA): TGTGCCATCATCCAACGAGGGTCCAATTCACCCCTCCACTTT. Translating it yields CAIIQRGSNSPLHF.

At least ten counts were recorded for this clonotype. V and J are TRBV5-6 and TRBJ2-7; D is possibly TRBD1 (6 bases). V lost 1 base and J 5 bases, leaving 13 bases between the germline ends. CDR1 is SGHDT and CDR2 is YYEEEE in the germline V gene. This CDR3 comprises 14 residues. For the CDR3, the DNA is TGTGCCAGCAGCTTGCCCAGGGGTACGGACGAGCAGTACTTC. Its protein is CASSLPRGTDEQYF.